This T cell receptor beta chain emerged from a study of cytotoxic CD8 clonotypes in ibrutinib-treated CLL. Comments on this clone: No antigen is known for it.

Germline V CDR1 and CDR2: SGHVS, FQNEAQ. Trimming took 0 bases from V and 1 from J, leaving 10 bases between them. This CDR3 is built from 16 residues. Only in-frame clones appear in the TCRdb table, and some are missing; sequencing was by immunoSEQ multiplex PCR. This sample carries 300,000 or so clones, 67% of them seen once, and the ten largest clones take roughly 6%. Regarding the study as a whole: Progressing and sustained-remission patients had different sampling times. Clonality went up at the time of ibrutinib response, stayed stable in sustained remission, and later dropped back toward its baseline level at progression. Public clonotypes were rare and shrank or held steady on treatment.

The chain employs TRBV7-8 and TRBJ2-4; D not resolved. The receptor comes from a human donor with chronic lymphocytic leukemia. The specimen was PBMCs, collected after 36 months of ibrutinib treatment. The CDR3 DNA follows: TGTGCCAGCAGCTTAGCCGCCGGGTTCGCCAAAAACATTCAGTACTTC. It yields the protein CASSLAAGFAKNIQYF.